This is a list of T cell receptor beta chains from one sample in a study of blood T cell repertoires in COVID-19. Clones were sequenced by immunoSEQ multiplex PCR, and TCRdb holds only the in-frame ones, with some missing. Found here are 150,000 or so clones, more than 80% of them singletons; the top ten hold under 15%. The sequenced sample consisted of peripheral blood. The receptors here all came from a man aged 18-30 years with COVID-19, enrolled during active disease. Each CDR3 is given with its conserved first and last residue. The D gene is left open where the match is weak. Clone size is not always given. Where it is, it says once, few, many or a class for expanded clones.

clone_size j_call v_call d_call cdr3_nt cdr3_aa
- TRBJ2-1 TRBV28 TRBD2 TGTGCCAGCAGTTCGAGCGGGAGTAAGTTCTTC CASSSSGSKFF
- TRBJ1-4 TRBV6-2/TRBV6-3 - TGTGCCAGCAGTCAACTTCGGACAGCCGAAAAACTGCTTTTT CASSQLRTAEKLLF
- TRBJ1-2 TRBV10-3 TRBD1 TGTGCCATCAGCATTAAACAGGGGGCAGGCTATGGCTACACCTTC CAISIKQGAGYGYTF
- TRBJ2-7 TRBV5-4 - TGTGCCAGCAGCTTGGGGAGGGGGCTCTCCTACGAGCAGTACTTC CASSLGRGLSYEQYF
- TRBJ1-5 TRBV11-1 - TGTGCCAGCAGCACCTCCACAGGGCACTTCAATCAGCCCCAGCATTTT CASSTSTGHFNQPQHF
- TRBJ2-1 TRBV4-3 TRBD2 TGCGCCAGCAGCCAAGAGCACTATTGGGGGGGTAGTGAGCAGTTCTTC CASSQEHYWGGSEQFF
- TRBJ2-7 TRBV2 - TGTGCCAGCATGGACATGGCCATGACCTACGAGCAGTACTTC CASMDMAMTYEQYF
- TRBJ1-4 TRBV28 - TGTGCCAGCAGTTTATTTGGGGGGAATGATGAAAAACTGCTTTTT CASSLFGGNDEKLLF
- TRBJ2-7 TRBV6-5 TRBD1 TGTGCCAGCTCCCCGACAGGGACCTCCTACGAGCAGTACTTC CASSPTGTSYEQYF
- TRBJ1-5 TRBV5-8 - TGTGCCAGCAGCTTGTCGGGGTCTGGCAATCAGCCCCAGCATTTT CASSLSGSGNQPQHF
- TRBJ1-1 TRBV7-9 - TGTGCCAGCAGCCCCCCCGGGAAGAACACTGAAGCTTTCTTT CASSPPGKNTEAFF
- TRBJ1-1 TRBV5-1 - TGCGCCAGCAGCTTAGCCGGAGGGAGGAACACTGAAGCTTTCTTT CASSLAGGRNTEAFF
- TRBJ1-1 TRBV5-1 TRBD1 TGCGCCAGCAGCTTTGTGTGGCTCGCAGGGGGCATCTCTGAAGCTTTCTTT CASSFVWLAGGISEAFF
- TRBJ1-1 TRBV7-6 - TGTGCCAGCAGCTTAAGCAGGGACACTGAAGCTTTCTTT CASSLSRDTEAFF
- TRBJ2-7 TRBV7-9 TRBD2 TGTGCCAGCAGCTCGCGGACTAGGAGTCGCGAGCAGTACTTC CASSSRTRSREQYF
- TRBJ2-3 TRBV5-1 - TGCGCCAGCAGCTTCTCAGACTCTAGCACAGATACGCAGTATTTT CASSFSDSSTDTQYF
- TRBJ1-4 TRBV4-2 - TGTGCCAGCAGCCTCATTTTGGGAGCAACTAATGAAAAACTGTTTTTT CASSLILGATNEKLFF
once TRBJ2-1 TRBV10-1 - TGCGCCAGCAGTCCGAGCGGGCAAAACAATGAGCAGTTCTTC CASSPSGQNNEQFF
- TRBJ1-4 TRBV14 - TGTGCCAGCAGCCAAGTAAGGGGCGGGGCAGGCGAAAAACTGTTTTTT CASSQVRGGAGEKLFF
- TRBJ1-5 TRBV4-3 - TGCGCCAGCAGCCAAGGGGTCGGCGGGGGGCAGCCCCAGCATTTT CASSQGVGGGQPQHF
- TRBJ2-1 TRBV7-2 TRBD2 TGTGCCAGCAGCTTAGCCCCTAGCGGGCTAAATGAGCAGTTCTTC CASSLAPSGLNEQFF
- TRBJ1-3 TRBV6-4 - TGTGCCAGCATAGGGGGATTCTCTGGAAACACCATATATTTT CASIGGFSGNTIYF
- TRBJ2-7 TRBV7-2 TRBD1 TGTGCCAGCAGCACACGACAGGGCCCCTACGAGCAGTACTTC CASSTRQGPYEQYF
- TRBJ1-3 TRBV7-9 - TGTGCCGGGGCGGCAGGCTCTGGAAACACCATATATTTT CAGAAGSGNTIYF